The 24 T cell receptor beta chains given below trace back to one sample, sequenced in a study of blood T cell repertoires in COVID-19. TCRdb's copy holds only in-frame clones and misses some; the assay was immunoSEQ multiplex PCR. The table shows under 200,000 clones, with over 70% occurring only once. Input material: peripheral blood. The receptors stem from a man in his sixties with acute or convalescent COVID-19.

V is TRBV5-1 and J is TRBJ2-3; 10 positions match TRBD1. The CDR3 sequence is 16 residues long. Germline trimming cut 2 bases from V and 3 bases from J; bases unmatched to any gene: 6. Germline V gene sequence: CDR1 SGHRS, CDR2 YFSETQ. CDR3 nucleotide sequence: TGCGCCAGCAGCTTCACACCGGGACAGGGGACAGATACGCAGTATTTT. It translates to CASSFTPGQGTDTQYF.

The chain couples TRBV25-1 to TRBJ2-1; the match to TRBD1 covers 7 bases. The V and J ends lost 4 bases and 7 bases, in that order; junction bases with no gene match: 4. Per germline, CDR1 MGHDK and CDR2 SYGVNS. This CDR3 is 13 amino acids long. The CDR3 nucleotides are TGTGCCAGCAGTGGACAGGGTAGGAATGAGCAGTTCTTC. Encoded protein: CASSGQGRNEQFF.

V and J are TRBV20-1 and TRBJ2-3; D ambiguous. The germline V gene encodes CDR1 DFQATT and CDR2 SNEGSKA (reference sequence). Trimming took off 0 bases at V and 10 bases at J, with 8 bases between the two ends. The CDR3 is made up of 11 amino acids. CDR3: CSAREVVPQYF. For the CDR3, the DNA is TGCAGTGCTAGAGAGGTAGTCCCGCAGTATTTT.

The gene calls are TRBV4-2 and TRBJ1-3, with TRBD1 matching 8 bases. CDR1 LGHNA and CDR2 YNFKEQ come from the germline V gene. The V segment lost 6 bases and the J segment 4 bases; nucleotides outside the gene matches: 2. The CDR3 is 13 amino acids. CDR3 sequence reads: CASRRDRGNTIYF. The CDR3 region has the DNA TGTGCCAGCAGACGGGACAGGGGAAACACCATATATTTT.

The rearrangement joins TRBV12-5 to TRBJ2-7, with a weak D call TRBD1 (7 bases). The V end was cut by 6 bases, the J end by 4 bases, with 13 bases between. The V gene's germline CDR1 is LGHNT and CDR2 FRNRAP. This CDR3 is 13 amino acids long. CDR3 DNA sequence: TGTGCTAGTGGCCCCAGGGGGAGGTACGAGCAGTACTTC. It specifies CASGPRGRYEQYF.

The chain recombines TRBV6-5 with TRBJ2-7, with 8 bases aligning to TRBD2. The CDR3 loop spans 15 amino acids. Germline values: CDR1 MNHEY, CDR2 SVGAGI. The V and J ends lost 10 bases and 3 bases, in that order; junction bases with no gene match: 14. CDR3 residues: CAIKGPAGVGYEQYF. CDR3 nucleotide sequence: TGTGCCATAAAGGGCCCAGCGGGAGTCGGCTACGAGCAGTACTTC.

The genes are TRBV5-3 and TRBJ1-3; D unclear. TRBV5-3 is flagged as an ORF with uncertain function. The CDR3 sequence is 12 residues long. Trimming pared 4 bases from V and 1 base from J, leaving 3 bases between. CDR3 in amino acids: CARSISGNTIYF. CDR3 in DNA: TGTGCCAGAAGCATATCTGGAAACACCATATATTTT.

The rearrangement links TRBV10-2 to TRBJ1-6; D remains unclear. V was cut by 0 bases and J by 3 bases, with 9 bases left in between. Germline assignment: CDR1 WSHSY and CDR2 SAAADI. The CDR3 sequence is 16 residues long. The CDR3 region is CASSESGSHYNSPLHF. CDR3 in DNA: TGCGCCAGCAGTGAGTCCGGGTCCCACTATAATTCACCCCTCCACTTT.

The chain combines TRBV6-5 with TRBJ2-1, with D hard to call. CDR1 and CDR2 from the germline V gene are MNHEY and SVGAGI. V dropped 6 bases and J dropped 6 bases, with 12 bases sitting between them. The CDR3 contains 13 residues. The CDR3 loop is CASRTPLSNEQFF. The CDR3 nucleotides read TGTGCCAGCAGGACACCGCTATCCAATGAGCAGTTCTTC.

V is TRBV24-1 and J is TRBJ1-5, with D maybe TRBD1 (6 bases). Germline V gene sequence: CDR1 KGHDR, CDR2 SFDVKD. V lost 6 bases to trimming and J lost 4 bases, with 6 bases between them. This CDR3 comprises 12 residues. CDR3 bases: TGTGCCACCAGTACAGGGAATCAGCCCCAGCATTTT. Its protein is CATSTGNQPQHF.

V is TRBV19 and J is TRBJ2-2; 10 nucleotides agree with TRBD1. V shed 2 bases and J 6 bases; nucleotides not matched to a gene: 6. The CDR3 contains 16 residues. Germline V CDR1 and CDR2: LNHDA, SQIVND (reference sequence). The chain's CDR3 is CASSIFGTGVSGELFF. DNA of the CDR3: TGTGCCAGTAGTATATTCGGGACAGGGGTGTCCGGGGAGCTGTTTTTT.

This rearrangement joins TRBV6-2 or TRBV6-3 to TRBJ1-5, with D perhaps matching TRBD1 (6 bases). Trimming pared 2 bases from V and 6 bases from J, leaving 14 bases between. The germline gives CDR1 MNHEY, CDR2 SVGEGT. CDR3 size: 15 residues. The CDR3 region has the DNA TGTGCCAGCAGTTACATTCAGACAGGCGGTCAGCCCCAGCATTTT. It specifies CASSYIQTGGQPQHF.

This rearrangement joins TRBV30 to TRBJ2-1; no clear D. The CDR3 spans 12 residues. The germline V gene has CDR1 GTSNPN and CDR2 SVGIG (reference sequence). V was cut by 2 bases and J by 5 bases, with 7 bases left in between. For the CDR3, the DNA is TGTGCCTGGAGTTACATGAACAATGAGCAGTTCTTC. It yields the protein CAWSYMNNEQFF.

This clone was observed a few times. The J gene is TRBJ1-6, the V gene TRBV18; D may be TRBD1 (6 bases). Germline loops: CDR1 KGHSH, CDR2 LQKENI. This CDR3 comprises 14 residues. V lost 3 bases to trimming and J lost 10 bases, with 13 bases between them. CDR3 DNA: TGTGCCAGCTCACCGGCAGGGGCTGACTCACCCCTCCACTTT. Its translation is CASSPAGADSPLHF.

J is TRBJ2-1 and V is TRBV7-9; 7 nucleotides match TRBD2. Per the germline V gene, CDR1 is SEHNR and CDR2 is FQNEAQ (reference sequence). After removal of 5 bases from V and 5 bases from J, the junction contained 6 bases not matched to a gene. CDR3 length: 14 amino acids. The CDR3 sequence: CASSASGADNEQFF. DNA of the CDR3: TGTGCCAGCAGCGCTAGCGGCGCTGACAATGAGCAGTTCTTC.

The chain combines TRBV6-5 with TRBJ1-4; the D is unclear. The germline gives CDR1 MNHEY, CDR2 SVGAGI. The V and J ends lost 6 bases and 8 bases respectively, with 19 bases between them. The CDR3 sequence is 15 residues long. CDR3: CASRTSTFGYEKLFF. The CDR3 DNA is TGTGCCAGCAGGACCTCGACATTCGGATACGAAAAACTGTTTTTT.

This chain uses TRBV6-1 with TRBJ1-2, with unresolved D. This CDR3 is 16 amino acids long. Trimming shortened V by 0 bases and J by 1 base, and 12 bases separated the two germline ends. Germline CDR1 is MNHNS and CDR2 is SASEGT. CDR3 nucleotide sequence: TGTGCCAGCAGTGAAGCCCATGGGAGGTTTAACTATGGCTACACCTTC. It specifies CASSEAHGRFNYGYTF.

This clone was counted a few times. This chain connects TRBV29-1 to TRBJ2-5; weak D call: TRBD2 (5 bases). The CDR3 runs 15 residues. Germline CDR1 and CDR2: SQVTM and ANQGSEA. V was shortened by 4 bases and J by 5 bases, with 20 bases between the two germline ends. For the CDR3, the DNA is TGCAGCGTTGCCCCCGTGGGGAGTTTGGGGGAGACCCAGTACTTC. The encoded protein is CSVAPVGSLGETQYF. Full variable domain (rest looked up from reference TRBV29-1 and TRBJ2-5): SAVISQKPSRDICQRGTSLTIQCQVDSQVTMMFWYRQQPGQSLTLIATANQGSEATYESGFVIDKFPISRPNLTFSTLTVSNMSPEDSSIYLCSVAPVGSLGETQYFGPGTRLLVL.

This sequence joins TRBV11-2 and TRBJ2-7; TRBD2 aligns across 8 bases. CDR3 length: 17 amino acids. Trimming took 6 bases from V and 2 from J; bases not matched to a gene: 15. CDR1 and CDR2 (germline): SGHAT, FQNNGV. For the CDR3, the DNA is TGTGCCAGCAGGGCTGGGACTAGTTCTACCCGAACCTACGAGCAGTACTTC. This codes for CASRAGTSSTRTYEQYF.

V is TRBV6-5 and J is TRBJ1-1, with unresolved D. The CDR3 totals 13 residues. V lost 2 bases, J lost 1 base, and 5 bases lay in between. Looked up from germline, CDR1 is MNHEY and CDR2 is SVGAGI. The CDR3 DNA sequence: TGTGCCAGCAGTTACGCCAGGAACACTGAAGCTTTCTTT. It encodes CASSYARNTEAFF.

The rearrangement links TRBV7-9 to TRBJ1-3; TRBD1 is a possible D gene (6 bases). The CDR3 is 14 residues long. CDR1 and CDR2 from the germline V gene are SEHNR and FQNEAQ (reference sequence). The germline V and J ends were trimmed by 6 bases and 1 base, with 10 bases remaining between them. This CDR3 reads CASSRTGSGNTIYF. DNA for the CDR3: TGTGCCAGCAGTCGAACAGGGTCTGGAAACACCATATATTTT. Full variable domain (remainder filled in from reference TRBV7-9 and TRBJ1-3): DTGVSQNPRHKITKRGQNVTFRCDPISEHNRLYWYRQTLGQGPEFLTYFQNEAQLEKSRLLSDRFSAERPKGSFSTLEIQRTEQGDSAMYLCASSRTGSGNTIYFGEGSWLTVV.

In nucleotides, the CDR3 is TGCGCCAGCAGCCAGGGACTCGCCATCTCTAGCACAGATACGCAGTATTTT. This gives the protein CASSQGLAISSTDTQYF. The genes are TRBV4-1 and TRBJ2-3, with a weak D call TRBD2 (6 bases). CDR1 and CDR2 from the germline V gene are MGHRA and YSYEKL. Trimming left V 3 bases short and J 0 bases short, with 16 bases between. The CDR3 extends over 17 amino acids.

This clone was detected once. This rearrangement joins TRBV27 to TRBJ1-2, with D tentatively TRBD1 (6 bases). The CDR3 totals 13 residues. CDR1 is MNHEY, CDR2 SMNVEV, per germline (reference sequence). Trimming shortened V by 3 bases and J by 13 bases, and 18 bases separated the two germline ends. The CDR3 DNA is TGTGCCAGCAGTTTGGGGGCCACCGAGGGGCTCACCTTC. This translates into CASSLGATEGLTF.

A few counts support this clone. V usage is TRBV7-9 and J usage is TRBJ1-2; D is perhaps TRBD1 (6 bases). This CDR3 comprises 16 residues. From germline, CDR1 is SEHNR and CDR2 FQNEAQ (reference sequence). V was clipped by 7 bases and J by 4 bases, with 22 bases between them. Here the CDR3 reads CASTPRGGGSGYGYTF. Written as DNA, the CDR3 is TGTGCCAGCACCCCTAGGGGGGGAGGATCGGGCTATGGCTACACCTTC.